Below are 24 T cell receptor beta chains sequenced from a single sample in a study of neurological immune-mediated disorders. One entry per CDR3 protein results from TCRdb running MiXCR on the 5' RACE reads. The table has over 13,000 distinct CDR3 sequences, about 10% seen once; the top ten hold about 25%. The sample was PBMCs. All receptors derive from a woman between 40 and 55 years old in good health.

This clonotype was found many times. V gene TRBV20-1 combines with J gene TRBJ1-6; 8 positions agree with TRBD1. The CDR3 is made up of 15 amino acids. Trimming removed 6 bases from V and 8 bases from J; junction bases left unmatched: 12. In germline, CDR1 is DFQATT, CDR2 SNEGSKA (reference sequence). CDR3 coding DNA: TGCAGTGCCTGGACAGGGACCTTTAGGGATTCACCCCTCCACTTT. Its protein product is CSAWTGTFRDSPLHF.

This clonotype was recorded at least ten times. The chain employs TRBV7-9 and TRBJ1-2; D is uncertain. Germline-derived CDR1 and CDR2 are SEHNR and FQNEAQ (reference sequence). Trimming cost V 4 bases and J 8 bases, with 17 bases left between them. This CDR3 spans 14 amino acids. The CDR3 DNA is TGTGCCAGCAGCTCCCCGGGCCTCCCGGGAGGCTACACCTTC. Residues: CASSSPGLPGGYTF.

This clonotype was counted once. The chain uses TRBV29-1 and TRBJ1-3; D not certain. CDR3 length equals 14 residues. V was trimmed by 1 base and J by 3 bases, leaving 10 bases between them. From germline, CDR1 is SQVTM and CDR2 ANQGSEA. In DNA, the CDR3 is TGCAGCGTTGAAGTCCGGGGAAGTGGAAACACCATATATTTT. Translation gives CSVEVRGSGNTIYF.

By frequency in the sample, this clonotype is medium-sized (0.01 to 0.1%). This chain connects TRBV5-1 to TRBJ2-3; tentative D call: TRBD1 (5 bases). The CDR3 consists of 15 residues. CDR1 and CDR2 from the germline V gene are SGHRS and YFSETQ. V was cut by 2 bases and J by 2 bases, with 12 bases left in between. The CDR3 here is CASSFRDPNTDTQYF. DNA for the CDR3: TGCGCCAGCAGCTTCAGGGATCCTAACACAGATACGCAGTATTTT.

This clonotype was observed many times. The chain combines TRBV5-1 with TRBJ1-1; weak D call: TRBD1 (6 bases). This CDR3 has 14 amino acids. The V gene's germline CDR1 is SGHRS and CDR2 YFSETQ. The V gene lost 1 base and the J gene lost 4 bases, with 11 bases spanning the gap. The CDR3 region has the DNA TGCGCCAGCAGCTTGAATACAGGGCCCACTGAAGCTTTCTTT. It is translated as CASSLNTGPTEAFF.

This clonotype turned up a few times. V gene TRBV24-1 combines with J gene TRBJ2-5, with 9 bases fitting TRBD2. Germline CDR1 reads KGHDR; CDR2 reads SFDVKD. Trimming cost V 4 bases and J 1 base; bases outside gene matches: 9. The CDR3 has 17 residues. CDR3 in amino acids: CATSELTSGATQETQYF. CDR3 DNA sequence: TGTGCCACCAGTGAACTGACTAGCGGAGCCACCCAAGAGACCCAGTACTTC.

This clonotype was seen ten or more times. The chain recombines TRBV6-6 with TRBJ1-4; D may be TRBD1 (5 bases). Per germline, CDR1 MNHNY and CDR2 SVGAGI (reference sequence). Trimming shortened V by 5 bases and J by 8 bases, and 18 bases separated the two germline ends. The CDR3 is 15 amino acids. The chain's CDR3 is CASSTRGGVWEKLFF. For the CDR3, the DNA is TGTGCCAGCAGTACCCGGGGAGGGGTGTGGGAAAAACTGTTTTTT.

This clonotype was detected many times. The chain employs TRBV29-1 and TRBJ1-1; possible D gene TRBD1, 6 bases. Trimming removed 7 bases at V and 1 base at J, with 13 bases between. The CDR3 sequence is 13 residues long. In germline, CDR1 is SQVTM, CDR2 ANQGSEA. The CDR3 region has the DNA TGCAGCGATTGGGGGACAAGGAACACTGAAGCTTTCTTT. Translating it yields CSDWGTRNTEAFF.

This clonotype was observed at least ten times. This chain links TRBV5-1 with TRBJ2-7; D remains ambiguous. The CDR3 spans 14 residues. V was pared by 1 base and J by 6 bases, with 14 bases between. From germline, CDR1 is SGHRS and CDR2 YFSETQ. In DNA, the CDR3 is TGCGCCAGCAGCTTGAGTCGAGCACCTACCGAGCAGTACTTC. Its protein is CASSLSRAPTEQYF.

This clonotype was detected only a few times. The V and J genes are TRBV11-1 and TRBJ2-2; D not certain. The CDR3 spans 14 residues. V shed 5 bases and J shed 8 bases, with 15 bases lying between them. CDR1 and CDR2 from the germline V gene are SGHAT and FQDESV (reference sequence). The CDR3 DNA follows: TGTGCCAGCAGCAAGAGGACCCCAGGAGGGGAGCTGTTTTTT. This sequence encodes CASSKRTPGGELFF.

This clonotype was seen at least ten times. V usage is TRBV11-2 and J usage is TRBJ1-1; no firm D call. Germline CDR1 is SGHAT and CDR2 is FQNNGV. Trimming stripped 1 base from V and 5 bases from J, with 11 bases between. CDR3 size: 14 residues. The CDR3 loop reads CASSLAIGLTEAFF. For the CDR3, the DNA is TGTGCCAGCAGCTTAGCTATCGGGTTGACTGAAGCTTTCTTT.

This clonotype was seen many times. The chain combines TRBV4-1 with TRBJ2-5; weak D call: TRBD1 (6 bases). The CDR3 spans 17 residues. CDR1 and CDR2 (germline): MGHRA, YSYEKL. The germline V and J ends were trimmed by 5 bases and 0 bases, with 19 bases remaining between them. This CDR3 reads CASSGRDTKSYQETQYF. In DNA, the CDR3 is TGCGCCAGCAGCGGCCGGGACACCAAATCTTACCAAGAGACCCAGTACTTC.

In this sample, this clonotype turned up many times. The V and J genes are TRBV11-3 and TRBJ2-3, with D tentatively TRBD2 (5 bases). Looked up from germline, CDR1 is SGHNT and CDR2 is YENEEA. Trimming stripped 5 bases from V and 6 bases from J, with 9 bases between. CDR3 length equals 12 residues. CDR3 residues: CASSPTGDTQYF. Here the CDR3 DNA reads TGTGCCAGCAGCCCTACGGGGGATACGCAGTATTTT. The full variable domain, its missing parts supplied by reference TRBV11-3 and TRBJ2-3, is EAGVVQSPRYKIIEKKQPVAFWCNPISGHNTLYWYLQNLGQGPELLIRYENEEAVDDSQLPKDRFSAERLKGVDSTLKIQPAELGDSAVYLCASSPTGDTQYFGPGTRLTVL.

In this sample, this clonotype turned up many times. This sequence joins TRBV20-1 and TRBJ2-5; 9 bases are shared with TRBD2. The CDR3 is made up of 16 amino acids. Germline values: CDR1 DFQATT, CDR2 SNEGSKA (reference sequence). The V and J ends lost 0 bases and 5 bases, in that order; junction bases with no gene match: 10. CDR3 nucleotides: TGCAGTGCTAGAGATCTTCAGCGGGAGGTGTGGGAGACCCAGTACTTC. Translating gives CSARDLQREVWETQYF.

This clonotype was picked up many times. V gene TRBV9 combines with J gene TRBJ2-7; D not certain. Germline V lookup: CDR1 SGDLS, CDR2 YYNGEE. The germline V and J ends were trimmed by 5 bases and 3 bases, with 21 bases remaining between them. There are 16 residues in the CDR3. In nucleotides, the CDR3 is TGTGCCAGCAGTCCTCGGGCCTCAGCCTCCTACTACGAGCAGTACTTC. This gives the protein CASSPRASASYYEQYF.

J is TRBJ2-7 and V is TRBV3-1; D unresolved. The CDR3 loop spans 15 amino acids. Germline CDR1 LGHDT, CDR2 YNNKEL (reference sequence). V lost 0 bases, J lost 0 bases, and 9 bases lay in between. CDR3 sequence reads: CASSQDSRSSYEQYF. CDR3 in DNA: TGTGCCAGCAGCCAAGATTCCAGGAGCTCCTACGAGCAGTACTTC.

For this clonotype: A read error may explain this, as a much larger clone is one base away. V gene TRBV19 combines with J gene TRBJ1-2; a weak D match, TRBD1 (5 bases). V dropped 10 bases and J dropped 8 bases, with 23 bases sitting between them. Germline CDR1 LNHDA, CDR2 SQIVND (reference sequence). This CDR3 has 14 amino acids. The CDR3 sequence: CATGRTSALGGYTF. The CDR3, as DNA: TGTGCCACAGGGAGGACCTCTGCCCTAGGGGGCTACACCTTC.

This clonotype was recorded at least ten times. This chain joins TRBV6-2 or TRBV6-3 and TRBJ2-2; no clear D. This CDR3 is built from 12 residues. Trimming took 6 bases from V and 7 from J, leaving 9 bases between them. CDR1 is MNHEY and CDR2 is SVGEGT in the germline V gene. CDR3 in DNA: TGTGCCAGCAGCTTGGACGGCGGGGAGCTGTTTTTT. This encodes CASSLDGGELFF.

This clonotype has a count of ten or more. The DNA of the CDR3 is TGTGCCAGCAGCACGCAGAGCGGGATGTTCTACAATGAGCAGTTCTTC. Translation gives CASSTQSGMFYNEQFF. This chain joins TRBV28 and TRBJ2-1; 7 bases are shared with TRBD2. Germline assignment: CDR1 MDHEN and CDR2 SYDVKM. The CDR3 is made up of 16 amino acids. V shed 6 bases and J 3 bases; nucleotides not matched to a gene: 11.

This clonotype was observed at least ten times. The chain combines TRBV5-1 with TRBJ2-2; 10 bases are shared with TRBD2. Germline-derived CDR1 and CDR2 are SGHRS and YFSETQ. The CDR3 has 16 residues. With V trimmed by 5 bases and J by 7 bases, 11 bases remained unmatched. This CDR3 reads CASSESSGSSGGELFF. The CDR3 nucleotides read TGCGCCAGCAGTGAGTCTAGCGGGAGTTCCGGCGGGGAGCTGTTTTTT.

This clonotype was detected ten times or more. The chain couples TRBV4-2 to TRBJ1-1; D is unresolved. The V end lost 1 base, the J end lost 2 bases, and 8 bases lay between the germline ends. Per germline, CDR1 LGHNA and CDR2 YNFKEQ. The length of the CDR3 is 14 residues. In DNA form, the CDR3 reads TGTGCCAGCAGCCAAGGTTTCGGAAACACTGAAGCTTTCTTT. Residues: CASSQGFGNTEAFF.

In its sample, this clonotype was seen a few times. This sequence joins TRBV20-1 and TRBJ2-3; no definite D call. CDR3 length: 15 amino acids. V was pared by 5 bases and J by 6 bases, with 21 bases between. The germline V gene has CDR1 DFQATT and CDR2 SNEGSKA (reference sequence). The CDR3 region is CSAASNNLILDTQYF. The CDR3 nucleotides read TGCAGTGCTGCCTCGAACAACCTTATATTGGATACGCAGTATTTT.

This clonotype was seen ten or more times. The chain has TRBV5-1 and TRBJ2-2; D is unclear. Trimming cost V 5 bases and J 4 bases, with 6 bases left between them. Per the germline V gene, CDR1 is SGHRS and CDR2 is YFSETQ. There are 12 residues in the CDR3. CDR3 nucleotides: TGCGCCAGCAGGCCCGGCACCGGGGAGCTGTTTTTT. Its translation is CASRPGTGELFF.

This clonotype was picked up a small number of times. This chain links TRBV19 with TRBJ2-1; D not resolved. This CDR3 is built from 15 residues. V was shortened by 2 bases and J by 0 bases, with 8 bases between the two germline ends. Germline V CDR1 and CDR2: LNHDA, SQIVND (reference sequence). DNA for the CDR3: TGTGCCAGTAGTATATCGCTGTTCTCCTACAATGAGCAGTTCTTC. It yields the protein CASSISLFSYNEQFF.